The 27 T cell receptor beta chains given below trace back to one sample, sequenced in a study of metastatic and nonmetastatic thyroid tumors. From the PCR reads, TCRdb re-called clones with MiXCR. The sample contains about 82,000 clones, roughly an eighth of which appear only once. No patient received treatment before thyroid surgery. Material: tumor tissue. Every receptor here comes from a female donor with papillary thyroid cancer or a benign thyroid nodule (not recorded which). Some clones in this sample may be carry-over from other donors' samples.

The table lists this clone with many counts. CDR3 DNA: TGTGCCAGTAGCCGAAGGGGGCCGGAGGATGGCTACACCTTC. It translates to CASSRRGPEDGYTF. The chain is built from TRBV19 and TRBJ1-2, with 7 bases aligning to TRBD1. Germline V gene sequence: CDR1 LNHDA, CDR2 SQIVND (reference sequence). The CDR3 has 14 residues. V dropped 6 bases and J dropped 6; count of bases not matched to a gene: 10.

This clone came up many times. The rearrangement joins TRBV2 to TRBJ2-1, with 12 bases identical to TRBD2. CDR1 is SNHLY and CDR2 is FYNNEI in the germline V gene. The CDR3 is 15 residues long. J was trimmed by 8 bases and V by 4 bases; bases with no gene match: 6. CDR3: CASSGRLAGVDEQFF. The CDR3 region has the DNA TGTGCCAGCAGTGGGAGACTAGCGGGAGTAGATGAGCAGTTCTTC.

This clone was seen many times. V and J are TRBV27 and TRBJ1-5; 9 positions agree with TRBD1. Trimming cost V 7 bases and J 0 bases; bases outside gene matches: 10. Germline assignment: CDR1 MNHEY and CDR2 SMNVEV (reference sequence). The CDR3 sequence is 17 residues long. Here the CDR3 reads CASIPGQGPPSNQPQHF. CDR3 nucleotide sequence: TGTGCCAGCATTCCGGGACAGGGTCCGCCTAGCAATCAGCCCCAGCATTTT.

Many counts were recorded for this clone. The J gene is TRBJ2-4, the V gene TRBV20-1, with 10 positions matching TRBD1. The CDR3 sequence is 14 residues long. Germline assignment: CDR1 DFQATT and CDR2 SNEGSKA (reference sequence). V lost 3 bases and J lost 2; bases outside the gene matches: 1. This CDR3 reads CSARGQGSKNIQYF. The CDR3 DNA follows: TGCAGTGCTAGGGGACAGGGGTCCAAAAACATTCAGTACTTC.

There are a few counts of this clone. Just one base apart from a much larger clone, this may be a read error. The rearrangement uses TRBV2 and TRBJ1-5, with D unresolved. CDR3 length equals 13 residues. Between the trimmed V and J ends, which lost 6 bases and 4 bases, there was a span of 10 bases. From germline, CDR1 is SNHLY and CDR2 FYNNEI. The CDR3, as DNA: TGTGCCAGCAGGCGGGGTCGGAATCAGCCCCAGCATTTT. It encodes CASRRGRNQPQHF. Variable domain in full (rest from reference TRBV2 and TRBJ1-5): EPEVTQTPSHQVTQMGQEVILRCVPISNHLYFYWYRQILGQKVEFLVSFYNNEISEKSEIFDDQFSVERPDGSNFTLKIRSTKLEDSAMYFCASRRGRNQPQHFGDGTRLSIL.

This clone appeared many times. The rearrangement joins TRBV20-1 to TRBJ1-5; weak D call: TRBD1 (5 bases). CDR3 length: 13 amino acids. The ends were cut back, 7 bases at V and 2 bases at J, with 12 bases in the middle. Per germline, CDR1 DFQATT and CDR2 SNEGSKA (reference sequence). The DNA of the CDR3 is TGCAGTGTCTCAGGGATCGGCAATCAGCCCCAGCATTTT. Encoded protein: CSVSGIGNQPQHF.

This clone showed up just a few times. A much larger clone sits a single nucleotide away, making a read error possible. The V call is TRBV2, the J call TRBJ2-2; possibly TRBD2 for D (5 bases). The V gene lost 8 bases and the J gene lost 4 bases, with 14 bases spanning the gap. Germline V lookup: CDR1 SNHLY, CDR2 FYNNEI. The CDR3 contains 14 residues. Written as DNA, the CDR3 is TGTGCCAGCGGTTCTAGCTGTAGCACCGGGGAGCTGTTTTTT. This sequence encodes CASGSSCSTGELFF.

As to this clone: At the DNA level, this CDR3 is encoded by other sequences in the same sample as well. CDR3 amino acids: CAIRSGGGLTDTQYF. CDR3 bases: TGTGCCATCCGATCTGGGGGGGGCCTCACAGATACGCAGTATTTT. The chain carries TRBV10-3 and TRBJ2-3, with D tentatively TRBD2 (7 bases). The V gene's germline CDR1 is ENHRY and CDR2 SYGVKD. The CDR3 covers 15 residues. Trimming shortened V by 8 bases and J by 2 bases, and 17 bases separated the two germline ends.

The V and J genes are TRBV7-2 and TRBJ2-5; D not resolved. This CDR3 has 13 residues. Trimming left V 7 bases short and J 5 bases short, with 14 bases between. Looked up from germline, CDR1 is SGHTA and CDR2 is FQGNSA. CDR3 DNA sequence: TGTGCCAGCATCTTGAACATGGCCGAGACCCAGTACTTC. This codes for CASILNMAETQYF.

This clone was counted at least ten times. The chain has TRBV3-1 and TRBJ1-2, with D hard to call. Trimming removed 4 bases from V and 4 bases from J, with 7 bases in between. The germline V gene has CDR1 LGHDT and CDR2 YNNKEL (reference sequence). This CDR3 spans 12 amino acids. DNA of the CDR3: TGTGCCAGCAGCCTTCAGCCCTATGGCTACACCTTC. This gives the protein CASSLQPYGYTF. Full variable domain (missing parts from reference TRBV3-1 and TRBJ1-2): DTAVSQTPKYLVTQMGNDKSIKCEQNLGHDTMYWYKQDSKKFLKIMFSYNNKELIINETVPNRFSPKSPDKAHLNLHINSLELGDSAVYFCASSLQPYGYTFGSGTRLTVV.

In its sample, this clone was seen many times. This chain uses TRBV12-3 or TRBV12-4 with TRBJ1-1, with unresolved D. V was pared by 5 bases and J by 11 bases, with 15 bases between. This CDR3 spans 12 amino acids. The CDR3 here is CASSPTGLSAFF. CDR3 nucleotides: TGTGCCAGCAGTCCAACCGGGTTATCGGCTTTCTTT.

At least ten counts were recorded for this clone. Other DNA sequences within the sample encode an identical CDR3. The chain combines TRBV2 with TRBJ2-2, with a tentative D call TRBD2 (6 bases). Trimming removed 8 bases at V and 6 bases at J, with 7 bases between. Germline assignment: CDR1 SNHLY and CDR2 FYNNEI. The CDR3 has 11 amino acids. The DNA of the CDR3 is TGTGCCAGCCGGGGGTCCGGGGAGCTGTTTTTT. This translates into CASRGSGELFF.

This clone occurred many times. Other DNA sequences in this specimen translate into the identical CDR3. The chain carries TRBV7-3 and TRBJ2-3; 7 bases match TRBD1. V was clipped by 4 bases and J by 4 bases; unmatched bases: 5. The germline gives CDR1 SGHTA, CDR2 FQGTGA. This CDR3 region has 14 residues. CDR3 in amino acids: CASSWTGGADTQYF. The CDR3 coding sequence is TGTGCCAGCAGCTGGACAGGAGGCGCAGATACGCAGTATTTT. The whole variable domain, remainder taken from reference TRBV7-3 and TRBJ2-3, is GAGVSQTPSNKVTEKGKYVELRCDPISGHTALYWYRQSLGQGPEFLIYFQGTGAADDSGLPNDRFFAVRPEGSVSTLKIQRTERGDSAVYLCASSWTGGADTQYFGPGTRLTVL.

This clone was seen ten or more times. The J gene is TRBJ2-5, the V gene TRBV11-3, with 13 bases aligning to TRBD2. Germline assignment: CDR1 SGHNT and CDR2 YENEEA. J lost 3 bases, V lost 5 bases, and 6 bases had no gene match. The CDR3 spans 16 residues. In DNA, the CDR3 is TGTGCCAGCAGCATAGGACTAGCGGGAGTGGAAGAGACCCAGTACTTC. The encoded protein is CASSIGLAGVEETQYF.

This clone has more than one count but fewer than ten. This may be a read error: a much more frequent sequence differs by one nucleotide. This chain connects TRBV24-1 to TRBJ2-2; the D is unclear. CDR3 length equals 13 residues. Germline CDR1 and CDR2: KGHDR and SFDVKD. The V and J ends lost 12 bases and 6 bases respectively, with 16 bases between them. The CDR3 loop reads CAVSRSFAGELFF. The CDR3 DNA is TGTGCCGTTAGTAGGTCCTTCGCCGGGGAGCTGTTTTTT.

About this clone itself: This may stem from a read error, because a much larger clone lies one nucleotide away. V usage is TRBV7-3 and J usage is TRBJ2-3; D may match TRBD1 or TRBD2 (5 bases each). The germline gives CDR1 SGHTA, CDR2 FQGTGA. The CDR3 length is 16 residues. Trimming left V 5 bases short and J 0 bases short, with 15 bases between. CDR3 region: CASSEGLETSTDTQYF. CDR3 bases: TGTGCCAGCAGCGAGGGGTTAGAAACTAGCACAGATACGCAGTATTTT. Supplemented by reference TRBV7-3 and TRBJ2-3, the full variable domain reads GAGVSQTPSNKVTEKGKYVELRCDPISGHTALYWYRQSLGQGPEFLIYFQGTGAADDSGLPNDRFFAVRPEGSVSTLKIQRTERGDSAVYLCASSEGLETSTDTQYFGPGTRLTVL.

There are many counts of this clone. In nucleotides, the CDR3 is TGTGCCAGCCAATGGACACAAGAGCAAGGTTCACCCCTCCACTTT. This gives the protein CASQWTQEQGSPLHF. The chain employs TRBV7-9 and TRBJ1-6, with D tentatively TRBD1 (5 bases). The CDR3 runs 15 residues. Trimming removed 8 bases from V and 9 bases from J, with 20 bases in between. In germline, CDR1 is SEHNR, CDR2 FQNEAQ (reference sequence).

The sample holds many counts of this clone. The V call is TRBV29-1, the J call TRBJ2-1; 7 bases align to TRBD2. From germline, CDR1 is SQVTM and CDR2 ANQGSEA. The CDR3 loop spans 15 amino acids. The junction had 14 bases not matched to a gene; V was cut back by 3 bases and J by 9 bases. The CDR3 DNA reads TGCAGCGTTGAGCTCCCTGGGGGGGGAATTGGTGAGCAGTTCTTC. Its protein is CSVELPGGGIGEQFF.

The V gene is TRBV20-1, the J gene TRBJ2-7; 10 bases agree with TRBD2. The length of the CDR3 is 16 residues. Trimming at V came to 3 bases and at J to 7 bases, leaving 15 bases not matched to a gene. Germline loops: CDR1 DFQATT, CDR2 SNEGSKA (reference sequence). CDR3 sequence reads: CSASGLAVGTLCEQYF. The DNA of the CDR3 is TGCAGTGCTAGTGGACTAGCGGTAGGGACCCTTTGTGAGCAGTACTTC.

Ten or more counts support this clone. The CDR3 protein is CSTRTDNNSPLHF. The CDR3 region has the DNA TGCAGCACACGGACAGATAATAATTCACCCCTCCACTTT. The V call is TRBV29-1, the J call TRBJ1-6, with D maybe TRBD1 (6 bases). V lost 8 bases and J lost 5, with 13 bases in between. CDR1 and CDR2 (germline): SQVTM, ANQGSEA. CDR3 size: 13 residues. Full variable domain (outside the CDR3, taken from reference TRBV29-1 and TRBJ1-6): SAVISQKPSRDICQRGTSLTIQCQVDSQVTMMFWYRQQPGQSLTLIATANQGSEATYESGFVIDKFPISRPNLTFSTLTVSNMSPEDSSIYLCSTRTDNNSPLHFGNGTRLTVT.

This clone was seen a few times. A much more abundant neighbour one base away suggests this may be a read error. The chain uses TRBV5-1 and TRBJ1-2, with 7 bases that match TRBD1. The junction had 13 bases not matched to a gene; V was cut back by 5 bases and J by 0 bases. CDR1 SGHRS and CDR2 YFSETQ come from the germline V gene. The CDR3 is 17 amino acids. The CDR3 protein is CASSKIRTGTANYGYTF. Written as DNA, the CDR3 is TGCGCCAGCAGTAAGATCCGAACAGGGACAGCTAACTATGGCTACACCTTC.

A remark on this clone: A clone one base away is much larger, so this may be a read error. The chain carries TRBV2 and TRBJ1-1; D remains unclear. The CDR3 runs to 13 residues. Between the trimmed V and J ends, which lost 8 bases and 5 bases, there was a span of 15 bases. Germline-derived CDR1 and CDR2 are SNHLY and FYNNEI. CDR3 residues: CASGWEGGTEAFF. The CDR3 DNA reads TGTGCCAGCGGGTGGGAGGGTGGGACTGAAGCTTTCTTT.

This clone was seen at least ten times. The chain carries TRBV6-5 and TRBJ1-6, with D unresolved. The length of the CDR3 is 14 residues. Germline loops: CDR1 MNHEY, CDR2 SVGAGI. The V end lost 0 bases, the J end lost 7 bases, and 7 bases lay between the germline ends. CDR3 sequence (DNA): TGTGCCAGCAGTTACTCGATGAGGAATTCACCCCTCCACTTT. Amino acids: CASSYSMRNSPLHF.

This clone has at least ten counts. This chain uses TRBV20-1 with TRBJ1-6; the D is unclear. Germline-derived CDR1 and CDR2 are DFQATT and SNEGSKA (reference sequence). This CDR3 has 15 amino acids. V was clipped by 3 bases and J by 1 base, with 10 bases between them. DNA of the CDR3: TGCAGTGCTAGGGAGGTTGCATCCTATAATTCACCCCTCCACTTT. Residues: CSAREVASYNSPLHF.

This clone appeared many times. The chain couples TRBV6-1 to TRBJ2-3, with D possibly being TRBD1 (6 bases). CDR3 length: 13 residues. CDR1 and CDR2 from the germline V gene are MNHNS and SASEGT. CDR3 residues: CAAGRTDTDTQYF. The DNA for the CDR3 is TGTGCAGCTGGACGGACAGACACAGATACGCAGTATTTT.

The chain recombines TRBV20-1 with TRBJ2-2, with D possibly matching TRBD1 (6 bases). The V gene lost 0 bases and the J gene lost 3 bases, with 8 bases spanning the gap. The germline CDR1 and CDR2 sequences are DFQATT and SNEGSKA (reference sequence). This CDR3 has 14 amino acids. CDR3 amino acids: CSAREAGDTGELFF. Written as DNA, the CDR3 is TGCAGTGCTAGAGAGGCAGGGGACACCGGGGAGCTGTTTTTT.

This clone has a count of ten or more. The chain employs TRBV9 and TRBJ1-3, with no clear D. The CDR3 runs 17 residues. V lost 4 bases, J lost 0 bases, and 17 bases lay in between. Per germline, CDR1 SGDLS and CDR2 YYNGEE. CDR3 protein: CASSPFDTSSSGNTIYF. The CDR3 DNA reads as TGTGCCAGCAGCCCATTTGACACCTCCTCCTCTGGAAACACCATATATTTT. Filled out from reference TRBV9 and TRBJ1-3, the complete variable domain reads DSGVTQTPKHLITATGQRVTLRCSPRSGDLSVYWYQQSLDQGLQFLIQYYNGEERAKGNILERFSAQQFPDLHSELNLSSLELGDSALYFCASSPFDTSSSGNTIYFGEGSWLTVV.